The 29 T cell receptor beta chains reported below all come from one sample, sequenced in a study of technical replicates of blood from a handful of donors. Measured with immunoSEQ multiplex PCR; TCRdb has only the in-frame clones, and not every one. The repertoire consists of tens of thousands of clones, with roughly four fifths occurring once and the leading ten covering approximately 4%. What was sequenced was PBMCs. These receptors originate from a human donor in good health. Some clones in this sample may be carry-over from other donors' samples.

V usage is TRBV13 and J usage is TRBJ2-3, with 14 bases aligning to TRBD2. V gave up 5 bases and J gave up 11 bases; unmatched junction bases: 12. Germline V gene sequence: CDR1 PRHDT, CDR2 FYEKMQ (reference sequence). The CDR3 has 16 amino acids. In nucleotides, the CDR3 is TGTGCCAGCAGCACCCGACTAGCGGGAGGGCTCCCGGGGCAGTATTTT. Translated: CASSTRLAGGLPGQYF.

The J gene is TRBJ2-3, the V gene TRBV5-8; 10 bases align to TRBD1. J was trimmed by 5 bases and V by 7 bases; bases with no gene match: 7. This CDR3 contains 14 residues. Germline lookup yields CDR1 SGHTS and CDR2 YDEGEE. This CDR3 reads CASWPGQGIDTQYF. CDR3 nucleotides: TGTGCCAGCTGGCCGGGACAGGGGATAGATACGCAGTATTTT.

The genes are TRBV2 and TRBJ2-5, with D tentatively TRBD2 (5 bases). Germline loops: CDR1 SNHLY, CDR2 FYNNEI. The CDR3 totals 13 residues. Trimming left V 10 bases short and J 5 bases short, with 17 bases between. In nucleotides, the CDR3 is TGTGCCAACGGGGTAGGCCTGACGGAGACCCAGTACTTC. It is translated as CANGVGLTETQYF.

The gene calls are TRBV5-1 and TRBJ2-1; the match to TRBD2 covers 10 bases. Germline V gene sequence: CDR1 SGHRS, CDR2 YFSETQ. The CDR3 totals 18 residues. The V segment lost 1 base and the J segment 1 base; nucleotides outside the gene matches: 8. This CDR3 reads CASSLSEAGGPSYNEQFF. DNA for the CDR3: TGCGCCAGCAGCTTGAGTGAAGCGGGAGGGCCTTCCTACAATGAGCAGTTCTTC.

The CDR3 sequence: CASSRRKGDSAFF. Written as DNA, the CDR3 is TGTGCCAGCAGCCGGCGAAAAGGGGATTCGGCTTTCTTT. The V gene is TRBV7-2, the J gene TRBJ1-1, with a tentative D call TRBD1 (5 bases). CDR1 and CDR2 from the germline V gene are SGHTA and FQGNSA. Trimming shortened V by 5 bases and J by 11 bases, and 18 bases separated the two germline ends. The CDR3 spans 13 residues.

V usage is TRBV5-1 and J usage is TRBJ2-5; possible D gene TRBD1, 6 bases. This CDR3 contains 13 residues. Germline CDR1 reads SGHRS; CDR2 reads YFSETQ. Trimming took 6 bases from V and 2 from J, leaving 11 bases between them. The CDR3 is CASNQGHQETQYF. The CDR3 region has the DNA TGCGCCAGCAATCAGGGGCATCAAGAGACCCAGTACTTC.

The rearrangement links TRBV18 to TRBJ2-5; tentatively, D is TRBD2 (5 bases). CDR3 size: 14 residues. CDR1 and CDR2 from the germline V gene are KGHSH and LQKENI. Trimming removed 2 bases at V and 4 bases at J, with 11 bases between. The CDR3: CASSPLLGSETQYF. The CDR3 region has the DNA TGTGCCAGCTCACCATTACTAGGATCAGAGACCCAGTACTTC.

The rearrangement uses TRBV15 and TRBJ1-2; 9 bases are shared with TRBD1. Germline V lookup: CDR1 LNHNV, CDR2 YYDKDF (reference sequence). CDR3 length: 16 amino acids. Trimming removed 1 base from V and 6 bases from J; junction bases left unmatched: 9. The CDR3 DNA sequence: TGTGCCACCAGCAGAGGGCGGGACAGGGATGGCGATGGCTACACCTTC. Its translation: CATSRGRDRDGDGYTF.

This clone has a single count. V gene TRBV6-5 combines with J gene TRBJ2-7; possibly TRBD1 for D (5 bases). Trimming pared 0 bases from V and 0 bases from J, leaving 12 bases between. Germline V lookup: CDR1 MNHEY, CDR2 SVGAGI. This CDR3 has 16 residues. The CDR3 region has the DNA TGTGCCAGCAGTTACTCTTCGGCGACAGCCTCCTACGAGCAGTACTTC. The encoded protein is CASSYSSATASYEQYF.

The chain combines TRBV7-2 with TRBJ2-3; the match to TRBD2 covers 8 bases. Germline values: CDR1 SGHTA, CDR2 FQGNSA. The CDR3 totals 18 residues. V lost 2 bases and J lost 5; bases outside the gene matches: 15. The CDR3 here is CASSLSPGWRGVGDTQYF. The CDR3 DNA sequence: TGTGCCAGCAGCTTATCCCCCGGATGGCGGGGGGTTGGAGATACGCAGTATTTT.

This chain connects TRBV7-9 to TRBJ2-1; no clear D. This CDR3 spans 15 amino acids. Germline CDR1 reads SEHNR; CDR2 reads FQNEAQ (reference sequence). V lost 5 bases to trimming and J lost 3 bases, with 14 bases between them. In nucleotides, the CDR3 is TGTGCCAGCAGCCCGCTTGCGGAGCACTACAATGAGCAGTTCTTC. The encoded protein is CASSPLAEHYNEQFF.

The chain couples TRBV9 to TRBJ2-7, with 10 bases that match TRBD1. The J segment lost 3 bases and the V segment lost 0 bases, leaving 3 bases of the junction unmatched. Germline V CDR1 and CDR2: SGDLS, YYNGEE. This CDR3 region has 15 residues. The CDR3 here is CASSVGDRGIYEQYF. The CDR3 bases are TGTGCCAGCAGCGTAGGGGACAGGGGAATCTACGAGCAGTACTTC.

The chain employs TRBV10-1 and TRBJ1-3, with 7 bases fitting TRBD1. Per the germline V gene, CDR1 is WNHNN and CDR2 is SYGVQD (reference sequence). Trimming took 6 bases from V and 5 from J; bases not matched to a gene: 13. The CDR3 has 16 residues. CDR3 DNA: TGCGCCAGCAGCGCGCCCGACAGGGACGGGAGAAACACCATATATTTT. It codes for CASSAPDRDGRNTIYF.

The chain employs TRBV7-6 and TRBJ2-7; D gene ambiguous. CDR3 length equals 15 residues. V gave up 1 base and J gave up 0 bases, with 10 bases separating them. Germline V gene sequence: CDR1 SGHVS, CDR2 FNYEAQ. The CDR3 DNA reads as TGTGCCAGCAGCTTAGAACCCGCGGCCTCCTACGAGCAGTACTTC. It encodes CASSLEPAASYEQYF.

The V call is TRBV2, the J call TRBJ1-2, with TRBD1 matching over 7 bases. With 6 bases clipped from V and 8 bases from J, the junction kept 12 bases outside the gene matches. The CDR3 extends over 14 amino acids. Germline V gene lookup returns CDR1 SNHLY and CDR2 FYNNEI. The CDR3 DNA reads TGTGCCAGCAGGGACGACAGGGTACACGGAGGCTACACCTTC. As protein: CASRDDRVHGGYTF.

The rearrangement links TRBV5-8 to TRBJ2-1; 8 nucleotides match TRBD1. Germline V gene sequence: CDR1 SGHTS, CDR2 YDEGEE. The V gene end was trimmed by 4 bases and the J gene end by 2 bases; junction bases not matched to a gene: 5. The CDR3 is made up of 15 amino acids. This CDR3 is CASSREQGAYNEQFF. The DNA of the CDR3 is TGTGCCAGCAGCAGGGAACAGGGGGCCTACAATGAGCAGTTCTTC.

CDR3: CASSRLGQPNTEAFF. The DNA of the CDR3 is TGCGCCAGCAGCCGACTGGGACAGCCAAACACTGAAGCTTTCTTT. The chain carries TRBV5-1 and TRBJ1-1, with TRBD1 matching over 7 bases. The V gene's germline CDR1 is SGHRS and CDR2 YFSETQ. The CDR3 spans 15 residues. The junction had 8 bases not matched to a gene; V was cut back by 4 bases and J by 2 bases. The complete variable domain, with remaining parts taken from reference TRBV5-1 and TRBJ1-1, reads KAGVTQTPRYLIKTRGQQVTLSCSPISGHRSVSWYQQTPGQGLQFLFEYFSETQRNKGNFPGRFSGRQFSNSRSEMNVSTLELGDSALYLCASSRLGQPNTEAFFGQGTRLTVV.

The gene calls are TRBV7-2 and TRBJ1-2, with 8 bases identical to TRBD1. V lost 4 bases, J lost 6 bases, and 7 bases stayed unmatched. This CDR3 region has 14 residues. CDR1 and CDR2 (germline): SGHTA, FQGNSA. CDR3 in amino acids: CASSSYRQGHGYTF. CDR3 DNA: TGTGCCAGCAGCTCCTACCGACAGGGGCATGGCTACACCTTC.

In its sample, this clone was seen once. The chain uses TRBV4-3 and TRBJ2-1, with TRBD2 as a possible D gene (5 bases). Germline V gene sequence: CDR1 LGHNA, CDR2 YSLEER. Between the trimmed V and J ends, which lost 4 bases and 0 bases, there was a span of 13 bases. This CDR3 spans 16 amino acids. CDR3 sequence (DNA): TGCGCCAGCAGCCGATCAGCGGCCTTCTCCTACAATGAGCAGTTCTTC. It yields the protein CASSRSAAFSYNEQFF.

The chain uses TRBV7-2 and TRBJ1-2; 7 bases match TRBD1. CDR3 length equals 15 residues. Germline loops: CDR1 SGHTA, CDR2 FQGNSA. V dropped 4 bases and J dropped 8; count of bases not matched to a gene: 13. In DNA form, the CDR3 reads TGTGCCAGCAGCTCAACTCGACAGGGTTTAGTGGGCTACACCTTC. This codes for CASSSTRQGLVGYTF.

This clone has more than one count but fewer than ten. The CDR3 nucleotides are TGTGCCAGCAGCCCTCTTTTGTCCAGACAAGAGACCCAGTACTTC. Translated, it gives CASSPLLSRQETQYF. The gene calls are TRBV7-7 and TRBJ2-5; D is undetermined. V lost 5 bases, J lost 2 bases, and 15 bases lay in between. The CDR3 consists of 15 residues. The germline V gene has CDR1 SSHAT and CDR2 FNYEAQ (reference sequence). Filled out from reference TRBV7-7 and TRBJ2-5, the complete variable domain reads GAGVSQSPRYKVTKRGQDVTLRCDPISSHATLYWYQQALGQGPEFLTYFNYEAQPDKSGLPSDRFSAERPEGSISTLTIQRTEQRDSAMYRCASSPLLSRQETQYFGPGTRLLVL.

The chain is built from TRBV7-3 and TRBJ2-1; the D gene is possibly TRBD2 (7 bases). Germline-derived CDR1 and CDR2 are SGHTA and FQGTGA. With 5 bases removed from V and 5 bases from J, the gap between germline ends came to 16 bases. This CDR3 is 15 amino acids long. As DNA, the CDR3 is TGTGCCAGCAGCCCATTGGGGGGGGCTCACAATGAGCAGTTCTTC. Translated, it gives CASSPLGGAHNEQFF.

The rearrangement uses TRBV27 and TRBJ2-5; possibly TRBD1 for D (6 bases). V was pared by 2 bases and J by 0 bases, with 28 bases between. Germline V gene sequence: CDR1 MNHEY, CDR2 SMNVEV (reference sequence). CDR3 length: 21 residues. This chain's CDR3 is CASSLSPLRRGLRGYQETQYF. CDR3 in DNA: TGTGCCAGCAGTTTAAGTCCCCTCCGGCGAGGGCTTAGGGGGTACCAAGAGACCCAGTACTTC.

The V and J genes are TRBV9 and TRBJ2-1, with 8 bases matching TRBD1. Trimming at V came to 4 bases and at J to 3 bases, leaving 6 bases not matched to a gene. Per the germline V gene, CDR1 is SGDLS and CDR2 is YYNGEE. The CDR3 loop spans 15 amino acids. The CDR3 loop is CASSPRQGHYNEQFF. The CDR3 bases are TGTGCCAGCAGCCCCCGACAGGGGCACTACAATGAGCAGTTCTTC.

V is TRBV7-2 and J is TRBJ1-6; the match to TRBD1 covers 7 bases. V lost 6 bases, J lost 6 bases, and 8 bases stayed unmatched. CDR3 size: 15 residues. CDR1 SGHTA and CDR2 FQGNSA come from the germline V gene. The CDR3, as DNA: TGTGCCAGCAGGCTTGGGGACAGTCCTAATTCACCCCTCCACTTT. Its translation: CASRLGDSPNSPLHF.

CDR3 residues: CAGGGRELFF. The CDR3 DNA follows: TGTGCCGGGGGAGGGAGAGAGCTGTTTTTT. The chain is built from TRBV30 and TRBJ2-2; 7 bases are shared with TRBD2. Trimming cost V 8 bases and J 11 bases; bases outside gene matches: 5. This CDR3 contains 10 residues. Germline V gene sequence: CDR1 GTSNPN, CDR2 SVGIG (reference sequence).

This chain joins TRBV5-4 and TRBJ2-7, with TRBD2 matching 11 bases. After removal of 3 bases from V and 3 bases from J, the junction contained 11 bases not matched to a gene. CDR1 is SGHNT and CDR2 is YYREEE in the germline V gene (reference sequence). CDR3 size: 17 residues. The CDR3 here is CASSSGLAGGSRYEQYF. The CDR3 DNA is TGTGCCAGCAGCTCCGGACTAGCGGGCGGTTCTCGCTACGAGCAGTACTTC.

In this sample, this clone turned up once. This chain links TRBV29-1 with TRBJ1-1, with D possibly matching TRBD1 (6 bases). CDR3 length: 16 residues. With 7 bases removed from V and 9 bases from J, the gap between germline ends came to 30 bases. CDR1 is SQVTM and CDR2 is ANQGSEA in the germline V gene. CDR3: CSADGEGGAGREQAFF. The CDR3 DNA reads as TGCAGCGCCGACGGGGAGGGGGGCGCAGGGAGAGAACAAGCTTTCTTT.

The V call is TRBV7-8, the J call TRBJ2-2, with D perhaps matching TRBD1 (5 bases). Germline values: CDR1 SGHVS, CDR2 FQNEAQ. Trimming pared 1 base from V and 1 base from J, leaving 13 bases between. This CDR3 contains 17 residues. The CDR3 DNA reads TGTGCCAGCAGCTTAGGTTTAGGGGTCCTGAACACCGGGGAGCTGTTTTTT. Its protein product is CASSLGLGVLNTGELFF.